The sequence of this T cell receptor beta chain was determined in a study of T cell changes during pregnancy in multiple sclerosis. Germline V gene lookup returns CDR1 SGHTA and CDR2 FQGNSA. The CDR3 is made up of 15 amino acids. Trimming stripped 3 bases from V and 5 bases from J, with 14 bases between. TCRdb's table, derived via immunoSEQ multiplex PCR, lists solely in-frame clones and lacks some. The profile shows tens of thousands of clones, around 91% of them singletons. V and J are TRBV7-2 and TRBJ1-5; maybe TRBD1 (5 bases). The specimen comprised peripheral blood, sampled in the third trimester of pregnancy. The receptor was derived from a female donor in good health, enrolled as a control in a pregnancy study. This chain's CDR3 is CASSFSGHPDQPQHF. The DNA of the CDR3 is TGTGCCAGCAGCTTTTCAGGGCATCCCGATCAGCCCCAGCATTTT. The full variable domain, completed using reference TRBV7-2 and TRBJ1-5, is GAGVSQSPSNKVTEKGKDVELRCDPISGHTALYWYRQSLGQGLEFLIYFQGNSAPDKSGLPSDRFSAERTGGSVSTLTIQRTQQEDSAVYLCASSFSGHPDQPQHFGDGTRLSIL.